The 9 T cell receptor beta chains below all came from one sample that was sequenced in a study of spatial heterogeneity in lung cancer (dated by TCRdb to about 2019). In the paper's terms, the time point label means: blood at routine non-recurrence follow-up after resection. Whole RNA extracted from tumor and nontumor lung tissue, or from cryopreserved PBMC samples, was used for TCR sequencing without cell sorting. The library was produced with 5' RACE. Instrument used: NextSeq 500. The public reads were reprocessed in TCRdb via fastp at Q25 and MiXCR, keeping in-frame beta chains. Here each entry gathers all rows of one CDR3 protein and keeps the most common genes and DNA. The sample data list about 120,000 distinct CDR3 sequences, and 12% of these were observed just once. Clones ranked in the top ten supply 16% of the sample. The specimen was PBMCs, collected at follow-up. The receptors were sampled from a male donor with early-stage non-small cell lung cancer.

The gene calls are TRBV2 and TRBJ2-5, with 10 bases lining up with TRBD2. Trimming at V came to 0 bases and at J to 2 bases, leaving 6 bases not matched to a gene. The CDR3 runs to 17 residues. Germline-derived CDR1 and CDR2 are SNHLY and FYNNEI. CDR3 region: CASSEALLAGAQETQYF. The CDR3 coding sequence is TGTGCCAGCAGTGAAGCGCTTCTAGCGGGGGCTCAAGAGACCCAGTACTTC.

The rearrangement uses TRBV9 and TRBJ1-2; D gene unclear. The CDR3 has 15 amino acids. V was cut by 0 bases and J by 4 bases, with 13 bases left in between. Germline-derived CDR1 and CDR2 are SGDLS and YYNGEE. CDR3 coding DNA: TGTGCCAGCAGCGTAGAAAATCAAGGACTCTATGGCTACACCTTC. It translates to CASSVENQGLYGYTF.

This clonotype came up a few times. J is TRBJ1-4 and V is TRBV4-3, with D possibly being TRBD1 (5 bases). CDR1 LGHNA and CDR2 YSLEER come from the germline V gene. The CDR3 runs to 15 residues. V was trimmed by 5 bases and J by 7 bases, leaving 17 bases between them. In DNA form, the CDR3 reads TGCGCCAGCAGCGTCCGGGACTGGAGTAGTGAAAAACTGTTTTTT. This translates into CASSVRDWSSEKLFF.

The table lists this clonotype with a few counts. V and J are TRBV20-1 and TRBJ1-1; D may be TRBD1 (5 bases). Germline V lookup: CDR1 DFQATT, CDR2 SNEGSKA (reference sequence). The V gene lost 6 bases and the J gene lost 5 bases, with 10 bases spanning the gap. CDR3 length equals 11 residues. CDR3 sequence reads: CSAGRGTEAFF. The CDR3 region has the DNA TGCAGTGCAGGAAGGGGAACTGAAGCTTTCTTT.

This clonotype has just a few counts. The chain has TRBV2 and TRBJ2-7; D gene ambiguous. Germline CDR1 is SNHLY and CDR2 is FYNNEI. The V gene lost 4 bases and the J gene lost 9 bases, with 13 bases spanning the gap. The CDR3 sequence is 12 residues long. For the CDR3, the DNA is TGTGCCAGCAGTGGAGGCCCATATGGGCAGTACTTC. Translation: CASSGGPYGQYF.

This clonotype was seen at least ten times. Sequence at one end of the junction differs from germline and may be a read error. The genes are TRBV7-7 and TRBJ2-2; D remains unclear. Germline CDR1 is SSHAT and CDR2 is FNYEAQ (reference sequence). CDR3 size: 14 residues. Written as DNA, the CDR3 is TGTGCTAGCAGCTTAGGCGTAAGCACCGGGGAGCTGTTTTTT. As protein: CASSLGVSTGELFF.

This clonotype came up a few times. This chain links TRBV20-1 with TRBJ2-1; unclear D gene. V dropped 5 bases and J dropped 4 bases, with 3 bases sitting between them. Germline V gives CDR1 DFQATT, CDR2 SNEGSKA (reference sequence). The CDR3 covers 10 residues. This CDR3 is CSALYNEQFF. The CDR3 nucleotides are TGCAGTGCTCTTTACAATGAGCAGTTCTTC.

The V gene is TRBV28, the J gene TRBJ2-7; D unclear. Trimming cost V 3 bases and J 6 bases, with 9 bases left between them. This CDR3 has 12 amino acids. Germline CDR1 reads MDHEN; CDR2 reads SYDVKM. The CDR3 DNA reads TGTGCCAGCAGTTTGGGTAATGTCGAGCAGTACTTC. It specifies CASSLGNVEQYF.

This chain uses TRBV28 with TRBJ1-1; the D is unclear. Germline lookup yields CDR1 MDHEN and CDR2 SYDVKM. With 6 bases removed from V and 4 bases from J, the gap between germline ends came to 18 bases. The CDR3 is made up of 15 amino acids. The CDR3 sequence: CASSSLSGRSTEAFF. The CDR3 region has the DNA TGTGCCAGCAGCTCCCTGTCGGGGAGGAGCACTGAAGCTTTCTTT.